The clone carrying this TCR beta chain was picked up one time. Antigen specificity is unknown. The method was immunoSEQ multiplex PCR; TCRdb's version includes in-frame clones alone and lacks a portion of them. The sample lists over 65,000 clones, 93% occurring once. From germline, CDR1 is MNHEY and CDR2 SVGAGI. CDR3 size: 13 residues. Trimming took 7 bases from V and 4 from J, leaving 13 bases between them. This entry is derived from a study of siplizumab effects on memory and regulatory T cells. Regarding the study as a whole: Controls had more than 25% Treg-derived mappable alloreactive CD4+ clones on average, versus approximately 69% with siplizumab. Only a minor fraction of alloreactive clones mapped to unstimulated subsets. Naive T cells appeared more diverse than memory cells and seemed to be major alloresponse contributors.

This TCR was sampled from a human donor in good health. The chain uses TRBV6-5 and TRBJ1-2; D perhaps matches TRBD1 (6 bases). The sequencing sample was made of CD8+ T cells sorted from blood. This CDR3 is CASTPGTSYGYTF. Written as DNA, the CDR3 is TGTGCCAGCACCCCAGGGACAAGCTATGGCTACACCTTC.